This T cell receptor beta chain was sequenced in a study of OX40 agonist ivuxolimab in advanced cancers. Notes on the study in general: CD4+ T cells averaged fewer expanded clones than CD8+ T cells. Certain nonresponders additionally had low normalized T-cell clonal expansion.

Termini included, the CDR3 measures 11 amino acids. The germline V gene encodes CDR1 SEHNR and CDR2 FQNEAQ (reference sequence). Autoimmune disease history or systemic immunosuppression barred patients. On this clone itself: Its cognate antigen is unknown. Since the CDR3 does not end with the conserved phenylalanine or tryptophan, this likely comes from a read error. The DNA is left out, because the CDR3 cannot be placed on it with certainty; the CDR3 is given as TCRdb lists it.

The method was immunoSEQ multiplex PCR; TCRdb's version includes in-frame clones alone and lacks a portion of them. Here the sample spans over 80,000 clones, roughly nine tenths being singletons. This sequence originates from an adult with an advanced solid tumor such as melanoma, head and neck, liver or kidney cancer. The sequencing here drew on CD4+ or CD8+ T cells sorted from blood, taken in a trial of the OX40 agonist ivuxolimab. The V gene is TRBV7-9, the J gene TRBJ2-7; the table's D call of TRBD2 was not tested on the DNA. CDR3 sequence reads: CASSSSGSLSI.